The sequence of this T cell receptor (beta chain) was determined in a study of PD-1 blockade in mismatch repair-deficient tumors. Study in general: All were previously treated, progressing patients with 11 to 13 mismatch repair-deficient cancer types.

Mismatch repair deficiency was confirmed in all patients, by PCR or immunohistochemistry. TCR sequencing covered a few patients who responded to pembrolizumab. Clones were read by immunoSEQ multiplex PCR, and TCRdb kept only the in-frame ones, dropping some. This repertoire shows 75,000 to 80,000 clones, approximately 78% found once; its top ten account for roughly 6%. V lost 0 bases and J lost 5; bases outside the gene matches: 11. This CDR3 contains 18 residues. Germline lookup yields CDR1 SGHDN and CDR2 FVKESK. Sequencing used peripheral blood, obtained 44 weeks after starting pembrolizumab. V and J are TRBV14 and TRBJ2-2, with 8 positions matching TRBD2. The receptor was derived from an adult with mismatch repair-deficient cancer. CDR3 amino acids: CASSQDSEAGDETGELFF. DNA for the CDR3: TGTGCCAGCAGCCAAGACTCGGAAGCGGGAGATGAAACCGGGGAGCTGTTTTTT.